This T cell receptor beta chain was recorded in a study of CXCR3-negative and CXCR3-positive naive CD8 T cells (dated by TCRdb to the late 2010s). A note on the overall study: In total, 110 million to 150 million TRB reads were obtained, corresponding to roughly 1.5 +/- 0.3 million reads per library. For the TRBV-TRBJ cluster analysis, the naive subsets came from about five donors, while the memory cells came from 3 donors. The diversity and physicochemical repertoire analyses included ten to eleven donors pooled from two independent experiments.

TCRdb lists the instrument as NextSeq 550. The Human TCR Profiling Kit (MiLaboratory) was used to make UMI-labeled 5' RACE TRB cDNA libraries. The full amount of extracted RNA was used for cDNA synthesis, and the full amount of resulting cDNA was used for PCR amplification. The libraries were made side by side, with each library going through the same number of PCR cycles. The paper's processing steps were these. MIGEC and MiXCR extracted about 48,000 +/- 9,800 unique UMI-labeled TRB cDNA molecules per library, requiring at least two reads per UMI. On average, each library contained approximately 40,000 +/- 10,000 functional in-frame TRB CDR3 nucleotide clonotypes without stop codons. Diversity metrics, including normalized Shannon-Wiener and Chao1, were computed in VDJtools after downsampling to 5000 UMI-labeled TRB molecules per sample. For the central five CDR3 residues, VDJtools calculated physicochemical properties weighted by clonotype size, namely interaction energy, strength, volume and Kidera factor 4. TCRdb reprocessed the reads; each CDR3 protein sequence makes one entry, and DNA is unavailable. The V and J calls and clone size come from TCRdb's table, not from the authors' own analysis. The table for this sample shows about 89,000 distinct CDR3 sequences. Approximately 0.99% of the sample is in the top ten clones.

Here is what the overall study found, with its caveats: Both naive subsets had comparably high repertoire diversity, while memory CD8+ T cells had much lower repertoire diversity. Freshly isolated PBMCs were used for most assays because CXCR3 expression went down partially after cryopreservation. Within the same donor, TRBV-TRBJ usage looked similar between naive CXCR3-negative and CXCR3-positive cells, but memory cells had distinct patterns. TRB CDR3s from CXCR3-positive naive cells showed higher hydrophobicity (lower Kidera factor 4), lower energy, and higher strength and volume indices than CXCR3-negative naive cells. Surface CD5, linked to self-reactivity in mice, was comparable between naive subsets; TCR interaction strength was therefore also inferred from TRB CDR3 physicochemical properties.

Each CD8+ T cell subset was flow-sorted in triplicate, with 250,000 to 350,000 cells per subset placed directly into RLT lysis buffer. To exclude memory contaminants, naive CD8+ T cells were stringently defined as CD45RO-CCR7+CD27+CD95-. Peripheral blood mononuclear cells were isolated from buffy coats using standard density gradient centrifugation. Naive CXCR3-negative and CXCR3-positive CD8+ T cells were flow-sorted on a FACSAria III. Total RNA was extracted from sorted cells with an RNeasy Mini Kit. The CDR3 runs 12 amino acids, cysteine and phenylalanine included. No DNA was logged. Via the germline V gene, CDR1 is SQVTM and CDR2 ANQGSEA. In regard to this clonotype: No cognate antigen has been identified for it.

The clonotype originates from a human donor in good health. Some clones in this sample may be carry-over from other donors' samples. Recombination linked TRBV29-1 to TRBJ2-2; TCRdb outputs TRBD1, but without DNA this stays unchecked. The sample taken for sequencing was naive CXCR3+ CD8+ T cells from blood. Taken with the paper, the label for cell subset or site translates to: CD45RO-CCR7+CD27+CD95- naive CD8+ T cells expressing CXCR3 (TNR3+). The CDR3 region has the sequence CSVWGYTGELFF.